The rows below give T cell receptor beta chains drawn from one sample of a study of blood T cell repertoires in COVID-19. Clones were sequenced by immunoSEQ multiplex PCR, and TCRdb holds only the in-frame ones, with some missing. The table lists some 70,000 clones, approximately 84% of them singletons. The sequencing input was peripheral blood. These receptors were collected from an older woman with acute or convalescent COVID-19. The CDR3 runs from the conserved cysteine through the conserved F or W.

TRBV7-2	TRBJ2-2	CASGFDSGGAGSGELFF
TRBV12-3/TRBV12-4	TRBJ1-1	CASSLEGARSFF
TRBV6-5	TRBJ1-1	CASSYSIEALNTEAFF
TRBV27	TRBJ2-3	CASSFGGGDTQYF
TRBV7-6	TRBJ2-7	CASSSGRGQYF
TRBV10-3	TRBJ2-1	CAISEAGAGIHEQFF
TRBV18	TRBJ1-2	CASSPQGDYGYTF
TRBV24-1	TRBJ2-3	CATSKRGQGTDTQYF
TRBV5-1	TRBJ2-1	CASSSGTGTLGEQFF
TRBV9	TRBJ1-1	CASSAGIGNTEAFF
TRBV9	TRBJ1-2	CASSVEGTGGLNYGYTF
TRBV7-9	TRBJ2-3	CASSRGGLGDTQYF